These T cell receptor beta chains were read from a single sample in a study of cytomegalovirus exposure and HLA in healthy donors. The repertoire was sequenced with immunoSEQ multiplex PCR; TCRdb's copy has only in-frame clones and lacks some. The sample consists of over 75,000 clones, roughly a tenth of them appearing once. Sequenced material: PBMCs. The receptors come from a man aged 45-65 years in good health and CMV-seropositive. Both conserved end residues are part of each CDR3. Expanded clones get a size class; other rows say once, few or many, or leave the size out.

TRBJ2-5,few,TRBV27,CASALLTSTHQETQYF
TRBJ2-5,NA,TRBV5-1,CASSSRQGVSETQYF
TRBJ2-5,NA,TRBV7-9,CASSTGTDLRFQYF
TRBJ1-1,NA,TRBV11-3,CASSADRDSTEAFF
TRBJ1-6,few,TRBV5-1,CASSRGGGDNSPLHF
TRBJ2-1,NA,TRBV6-5,CASSPTGANNEQFF
TRBJ2-5,NA,TRBV7-9,CASSLGGWETQYF
TRBJ1-1,few,TRBV28,CASSIPYLNTEAFF
TRBJ1-4,NA,TRBV7-9,CASIGRGLDEKLFF
TRBJ2-1,few,TRBV11-2,CASTNRGSRNNEQFF
TRBJ2-6,few,TRBV19,CASSNSFLSSGANVLTF
TRBJ2-5,NA,TRBV5-1,CASSLARGRETQYF
TRBJ1-5,NA,TRBV2,CASSVSSSQPQHF
TRBJ2-2,NA,TRBV20-1,CSALATGELFF
TRBJ2-1,once,TRBV7-3,CASSLSTPNEQFF
TRBJ2-7,few,TRBV4-1,CASSQRGGVEQYF
TRBJ2-3,NA,TRBV7-2,CAGSTTDTQYF
TRBJ1-1,NA,TRBV19,CASTQTGTGSTEAFF
TRBJ1-5,NA,TRBV5-6,CASSLGQGRNSYSNQPQHF
TRBJ2-1,few,TRBV5-1,CASSLGRGIGTSGEEQFF
TRBJ2-3,NA,TRBV6-5,CASSSLAGRADTQYF
TRBJ2-7,few,TRBV5-6,CASSLPLTSGTYEQYF
TRBJ2-7,few,TRBV5-1,CASSREGSSYEQYF
TRBJ2-5,few,TRBV7-7,CASSRRGSRIAETQYF
TRBJ2-1,few,TRBV5-1,CASSFTGTGAPSWQFF
TRBJ2-1,few,TRBV5-1,CASSALSGNTYNEQFF
TRBJ2-7,NA,TRBV28,CASSYRDRAVYEQYF
TRBJ2-2,NA,TRBV7-3,CASSRSGRGSTGELFF
TRBJ2-2,NA,TRBV7-3,CASRTAGGVTGELFF
TRBJ2-2,NA,TRBV27,CASKLRQNTGELFF
TRBJ2-3,NA,TRBV11-3,CASSLTGSTDTQYF
TRBJ2-1,few,TRBV5-1,CASSSNKYEQFF
TRBJ1-2,NA,TRBV14,CASSPLGGDDFGYSF
TRBJ2-7,few,TRBV6-5,CASSYVGQSYEQYF
TRBJ2-7,NA,TRBV6-6,CASRGRSSYEQYF
TRBJ1-2,NA,TRBV2,CASSERGRGRGYTF
TRBJ2-7,NA,TRBV5-1,CASSPPTLLYEQYF
TRBJ2-7,few,TRBV6-6,CASRGLELPYEQYF
TRBJ2-1,few,TRBV25-1,CASSDRRSSYNEQFF
TRBJ2-2,many,TRBV4-1,CASSQAGGGQAPGELFF
TRBJ1-2,NA,TRBV30,CAGSPDRGGYTF
TRBJ1-2,NA,TRBV29-1,CSVVTGNNYGYTF
TRBJ2-2,NA,TRBV6-1,CASSRDRDTGELFF
TRBJ2-7,few,TRBV5-4,CASSLVRGRAGDEQYF
TRBJ1-1,NA,TRBV7-9,CASSFSLNTEAFF
TRBJ1-1,NA,TRBV29-1,CSAHPPTVNTEAFF
TRBJ2-1,NA,TRBV27,CASRPLAGVWNEQFF
TRBJ2-5,NA,TRBV29-1,CNVEGQHQETQYF
TRBJ1-2,few,TRBV5-8,CASIGGRHGYTF
TRBJ1-2,few,TRBV5-6,CASSPGLSYGYTF
TRBJ1-6,few,TRBV28,CASSPGTGNSPLHF